This T cell receptor (beta chain) was captured in a study of OX40 agonist ivuxolimab in advanced cancers. Germline CDR1 is SEHNR and CDR2 is FQNEAQ (reference sequence). This CDR3 region has 15 residues. V was shortened by 5 bases and J by 3 bases, with 13 bases between the two germline ends. Sequencing used immunoSEQ multiplex PCR; TCRdb keeps in-frame clones, though not all of them. This table has tens of thousands of clones, 83% appearing once. As for this clone: What it binds is unknown.

Whole-study findings and limits: Partial responders at 0.1-3.0 mg/kg had among the lowest clonal expansion.

The material was CD4+ or CD8+ T cells sorted from blood, obtained in a trial of the OX40 agonist ivuxolimab. V and J are TRBV7-9 and TRBJ2-2; tentative D call: TRBD2 (5 bases). This TCR was sampled from an adult with an advanced solid tumor such as melanoma, head and neck, liver or kidney cancer. CDR3 in amino acids: CASSPGKADTGELFF. CDR3 bases: TGTGCCAGCAGCCCGGGCAAAGCGGACACCGGGGAGCTGTTTTTT.